The sequence of this T cell receptor (beta chain) was determined in a study of T cell responses to AZD1222 COVID-19 vaccine (dated by TCRdb to 2020 to 2022). About the investigation overall: TCR sequencing covered more than 230 trial participants: some 210 given two doses of AZD1222 and 26 given two doses of MenACWY control vaccine. Enrollment into the trials was organized by age into subgroups of 18-55, 56-69 and 70-plus years, and those subgroups contained roughly 150, 30 and 60 TCR-sequenced participants, respectively.

The CDR3 regions of human TCRbeta chains were analyzed by immunosequencing. The source study handled its data this way. Repertoire TCRs were checked for matches against a reference library of SARS-CoV-2-specific TCRs that had been generated using the MIRA antigen-specificity platform. Breadth meant the fraction of unique TCRs that were SARS-CoV-2-associated, whereas depth meant the fraction of total T cells that were SARS-CoV-2-associated. Using the MIRA data, each spike-specific TCR was mapped to the spike region that the TCR reacts to and placed in a CD4 or CD8 class. Log10-transformed breadth and depth values were compared by one-way ANOVA with Sidak's multiple comparisons tests. The table was pulled from immuneACCESS by TCRdb, which kept in-frame rearrangements only. Such tables lose some clones; where checked, under half of the loss comes from unresolved V genes, and the rest has no known cause. From that table come the V and J calls and clone size; the DNA was used to work out D and trimming. This sample gives some 180,000 clones in total; about 83% of them show up just once. Around 1% of the sample is taken by the ten largest.

CDR1 and CDR2 were assigned from the germline V gene as LGHNA and YNFKEQ. The CDR3 holds 17 amino acids from the cysteine to the phenylalanine. The CDR3 DNA has 51 bases and is translated from base 1. V and J lose 1 base and 0 bases, and a span of 15 bases separates them. The paper as a whole reports these results and caveats: Conclusions about previously exposed vaccinees are limited because only five to seven AZD1222 recipients were SARS-CoV-2 seropositive at baseline. The 56-69-year group was small, and its depth increase did not reach significance, likely because of low power. After two AZD1222 doses, spike-specific TCR breadth and depth were significantly higher than at day 0 and than in MenACWY recipients. Participants were mostly white British and included more females than males, and it was suggested by the authors that clonal diversity may have been underestimated. Nearly half of unique spike-specific TCRs reportedly recognized epitopes outside regions mutated in the B.1.351 and B.1.1.7 variants. Vaccine-associated CD4 TCRs spanned the whole spike protein, with dominant responses in regions 160-218 and 743-854. No day 14 peak-response samples were available, so repertoires were characterized only after the peak T cell response.

Remarks on this clone: What this receptor recognizes is not known. No base quality values were provided; no much bigger clone lies one nucleotide off.

In the paper's terms, the time point label means: about 28 days (+/-7) after the second vaccine dose. AZD1222 recipients whose second dose came at about 4 weeks and those whose second dose came at about 12 weeks were combined into one group, since spike-specific TCR depth and breadth did not differ between the two schedules. The vaccinee samples were drawn from two UK trials, COV001 and COV002, one of which was a single-blind randomized controlled phase 2/3 trial testing AZD1222 (ChAdOx1 nCoV-19) in healthy adults. For TCRbeta chain sequencing, PBMC samples from trial participants were taken at day 0 and at day 28 after the second dose.

The TCR comes from an adult who received the AZD1222 COVID-19 vaccine. The sample here was peripheral blood, taken 28 days after the second AZD1222 dose. The V gene is TRBV4-2 and the J gene is TRBJ2-5; the D gene cannot be resolved reliably. For the CDR3, the sequence is CASSQVQASLYQETQYF. In nucleotide form, the sequence is TGTGCCAGCAGCCAAGTTCAAGCTAGTCTGTACCAAGAGACCCAGTACTTC.